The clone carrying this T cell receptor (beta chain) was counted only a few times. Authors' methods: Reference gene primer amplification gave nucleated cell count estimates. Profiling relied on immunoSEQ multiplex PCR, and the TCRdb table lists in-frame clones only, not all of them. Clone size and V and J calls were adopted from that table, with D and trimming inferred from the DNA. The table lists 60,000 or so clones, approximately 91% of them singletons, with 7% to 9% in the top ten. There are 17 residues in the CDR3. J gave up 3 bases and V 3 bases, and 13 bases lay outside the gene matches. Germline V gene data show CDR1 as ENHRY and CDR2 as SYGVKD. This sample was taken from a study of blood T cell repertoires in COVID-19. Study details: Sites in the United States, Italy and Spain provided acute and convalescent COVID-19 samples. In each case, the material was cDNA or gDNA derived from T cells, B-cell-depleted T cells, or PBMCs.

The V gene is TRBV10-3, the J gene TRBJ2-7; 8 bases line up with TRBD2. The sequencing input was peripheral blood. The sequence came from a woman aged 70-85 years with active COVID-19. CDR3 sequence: CAISDVKEVAGNYEQYF. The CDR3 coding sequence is TGTGCCATCAGTGACGTGAAGGAGGTAGCGGGAAACTACGAGCAGTACTTC.